This record covers a single T cell receptor (beta chain). Its antigen is not yet known. No qualities accompany the bases; no much larger clone lies one base away. These data belong to a study of response to subunit inactivated influenza vaccine (dated by TCRdb to the late 2010s). For the wider study: The study used deep quantitative T cell receptor repertoire profiling to track responses to a trivalent subunit inactivated influenza vaccine. Study-wide conclusions, independent of this receptor: The authors suggested that each seasonal influenza vaccination may recruit only a limited number of new T cells.

V loses 0 bases, J loses 1 base, and the germline ends lie 4 bases apart. In the germline V gene, CDR1 corresponds to SGDLS and CDR2 to YYNGEE. The CDR3 contains 14 residues, cysteine and phenylalanine counted. Left in the record is the CDR3 DNA by itself, 42 bases read in frame from the first base. Libraries were made using RT-PCR. The sequencer listed for this sample is Illumina HiSeq 2500. Through fastp at Q25 and MiXCR, TCRdb rebuilt clones from the public reads, retaining in-frame beta chains. Every entry covers one CDR3 protein and lists the most common genes and DNA from its rows. This sample gives about 190,000 distinct CDR3 sequences in total; 13% to 15% of them show up just once. Roughly 24% of the sample is held by the ten biggest clonotypes.

The chain is made from TRBV9 and TRBJ2-2, with no confident D gene call. The source is a man aged 50-60 years who received an inactivated influenza vaccine. Donor details come from another sample of the same person, matched by shared clones. The sequencing here drew on CD8+ T cells sorted from PBMCs, taken about 5 days after vaccination. The CDR3 is CASSVEVNTGELFF. The sequence in DNA is TGTGCCAGCAGCGTAGAGGTGAACACCGGGGAGCTGTTTTTT.